Listed below are T cell receptor beta chains from one sample, sequenced in a study of shared clonotypes between healthy human individuals. The assay was immunoSEQ multiplex PCR, and TCRdb's table has in-frame clones only and misses some. The sample lists a few million clones, just over 90% seen once, with over 0.12% in the top ten. Material for sequencing was naive CD4+ T cells sorted from blood. These receptors all stem from a man aged 18 to 30 in good health. Both conserved end residues are part of each CDR3. Fields, in order: J gene, clone size, V gene, D gene, CDR3 DNA, CDR3 protein. D genes are given only for firm matches. Rows may omit the clone size; those that give it use once, few, many or a size class.

J: TRBJ2-7
size: .
V: TRBV7-2
D: TRBD2
DNA: TGTGCCAGCAGCTTCTCGATTATGGCGGGGGACTCCTACGAGCAGTACTTC
CDR3: CASSFSIMAGDSYEQYF

J: TRBJ2-1
size: once
V: TRBV6-1
D: .
DNA: TGTGCCAGCAGTGAAGGGTTCAATGAGCAGTTCTTC
CDR3: CASSEGFNEQFF

J: TRBJ1-6
size: .
V: TRBV30
D: .
DNA: TGTGCCTGGAGTACATACAGGGATGGGAATTCACCCCTCCACTTT
CDR3: CAWSTYRDGNSPLHF

J: TRBJ2-5
size: .
V: TRBV9
D: .
DNA: TGTGCCAGCAGCCCCCCCCCGGGGTACCAAGAGACCCAGTACTTC
CDR3: CASSPPPGYQETQYF

J: TRBJ2-2
size: .
V: TRBV19
D: TRBD1
DNA: TGTGCCAGTAGTACTCCCGGGACAGGGTACGGGGAGCTGTTTTTT
CDR3: CASSTPGTGYGELFF

J: TRBJ2-7
size: once
V: TRBV30
D: .
DNA: TGTGCCGCCGATCCGGGGGACAATCTGTGGCAGTACTTC
CDR3: CAADPGDNLWQYF

J: TRBJ1-3
size: once
V: TRBV4-1
D: .
DNA: TGCGCCAGCAGCCCCAGGGGTTCCTCTGGAAACACCATATATTTT
CDR3: CASSPRGSSGNTIYF

J: TRBJ1-3
size: .
V: TRBV21-1
D: .
DNA: TGTGCCAGCAGCAAACCAAAGGGACAGGGATGGAACACCATATATTTT
CDR3: CASSKPKGQGWNTIYF

J: TRBJ2-7
size: .
V: TRBV29-1
D: TRBD1
DNA: TGCAGCTTCGGACAGGGGGCCAACGAGCAGTACTTC
CDR3: CSFGQGANEQYF

J: TRBJ2-2
size: once
V: TRBV30
D: .
DNA: TGTGCCTGGAGTATTGCGAACACCGGGGAGCTGTTTTTT
CDR3: CAWSIANTGELFF

J: TRBJ2-5
size: .
V: TRBV6-1
D: TRBD2
DNA: TGTGCCAGCAGTGAATATTGGCTAGCGGGAGAGACCCAGTACTTC
CDR3: CASSEYWLAGETQYF

J: TRBJ1-1
size: .
V: TRBV7-8
D: .
DNA: TGTGCCAGCAGCTTACTGGGAAACACTGAAGCTTTCTTT
CDR3: CASSLLGNTEAFF

J: TRBJ2-7
size: .
V: TRBV18
D: TRBD1
DNA: TGTGCCAGCTCACCTAGGGGGCAGGGACCCTCCGAGCAGTACTTC
CDR3: CASSPRGQGPSEQYF

J: TRBJ1-2
size: .
V: TRBV10-3
D: TRBD1
DNA: TGTGCCATCAGTGAGTCCGAGGGGGCGGATGGCTACACCTTC
CDR3: CAISESEGADGYTF

J: TRBJ2-7
size: .
V: TRBV4-3
D: TRBD2
DNA: TGCGCCAGCAGCCAAGAGACGCGGGAGGGCTACGCCCACGAGCAGTACTTC
CDR3: CASSQETREGYAHEQYF

J: TRBJ2-7
size: .
V: TRBV21-1
D: .
DNA: TGTGCCAGCAGCAAAGCGGCCTCCTACGAGCAGTACTTC
CDR3: CASSKAASYEQYF

J: TRBJ1-1
size: .
V: TRBV2
D: .
DNA: TGTGCCAGCAGGGGGGAGGCTATGAACACTGAAGCTTTCTTT
CDR3: CASRGEAMNTEAFF

J: TRBJ1-5
size: .
V: TRBV30
D: .
DNA: TGTGCCTGGACCGCCGGGACGACAGTTTTTAGCAATCAGCCCCAGCATTTT
CDR3: CAWTAGTTVFSNQPQHF